The 7 T cell receptor beta chains presented below share a single source sample, sequenced in a study of cytomegalovirus exposure and HLA in healthy donors. 13 Jbeta primers and 60 Vbeta primers were used for the PCR. Repertoires were generated with immunoSEQ multiplex PCR, while TCRdb's copy carries only in-frame clones and drops some. The sample's table shows around 76,000 clones. The sequencing sample was made of PBMCs. The source is a man aged 35 to 55 in good health and CMV-seronegative.

The chain combines TRBV23-1 with TRBJ1-6, with unresolved D. TRBV23-1 is labeled an ORF, and its function is uncertain. This CDR3 contains 16 residues. The V and J ends lost 8 bases and 0 bases respectively, with 14 bases between them. The CDR3 is CASLPESGSYNSPLHF. Written as DNA, the CDR3 is TGCGCCAGCCTCCCAGAGTCGGGCTCCTATAATTCACCCCTCCACTTT.

CDR3 coding DNA: TGTGCCAGCAGCCATAGCGGGACTAGCACAGATACGCAGTATTTT. Protein: CASSHSGTSTDTQYF. The V call is TRBV7-2, the J call TRBJ2-3; the match to TRBD2 covers 8 bases. The CDR3 runs to 15 residues. Trimming cost V 5 bases and J 0 bases; bases outside gene matches: 4. Per germline, CDR1 SGHTA and CDR2 FQGNSA.

The chain employs TRBV27 and TRBJ1-1, with D unclear. The CDR3 runs to 11 residues. The V gene lost 5 bases and the J gene lost 8 bases, with 9 bases spanning the gap. Per the germline V gene, CDR1 is MNHEY and CDR2 is SMNVEV (reference sequence). CDR3 sequence: CASSTRQEAFF. CDR3 bases: TGTGCCAGCAGTACCAGACAAGAAGCTTTCTTT.

J is TRBJ2-3 and V is TRBV4-1; 7 positions match TRBD1. Germline V CDR1 and CDR2: MGHRA, YSYEKL. Losses at the gene ends were 5 bases for V and 3 bases for J; bases not matched to a gene: 5. This CDR3 has 14 residues. CDR3 DNA: TGCGCCAGCAGCGGAAGGGGGCGAACAGATACGCAGTATTTT. Translated: CASSGRGRTDTQYF.

CDR3 sequence reads: CAWSVLAGGPNTGELFF. In DNA, the CDR3 is TGTGCCTGGAGTGTACTAGCGGGAGGCCCGAACACCGGGGAGCTGTTTTTT. This chain connects TRBV30 to TRBJ2-2, with 12 bases matching TRBD2. Losses at the gene ends were 0 bases for V and 0 bases for J; bases not matched to a gene: 2. Germline V lookup: CDR1 GTSNPN, CDR2 SVGIG (reference sequence). CDR3 length: 17 amino acids.

V usage is TRBV7-9 and J usage is TRBJ1-2; TRBD1 matches at 10 bases. The CDR3 has 15 amino acids. The trim removed 5 bases at V and 6 bases at J, leaving 9 bases unmatched. CDR1 SEHNR and CDR2 FQNEAQ come from the germline V gene (reference sequence). This CDR3 reads CASSPTGTGEDGYTF. The CDR3 nucleotides are TGTGCCAGCAGCCCGACCGGGACAGGGGAAGATGGCTACACCTTC.

The CDR3 protein is CAISDREEGTEAFF. CDR3 nucleotide sequence: TGTGCCATCAGTGACAGGGAGGAGGGCACTGAAGCTTTCTTT. The V call is TRBV10-3, the J call TRBJ1-1, with D possibly TRBD1 on 5 matching bases. V lost 3 bases and J lost 4, with 12 bases in between. The CDR3 contains 14 residues. Per germline, CDR1 ENHRY and CDR2 SYGVKD.